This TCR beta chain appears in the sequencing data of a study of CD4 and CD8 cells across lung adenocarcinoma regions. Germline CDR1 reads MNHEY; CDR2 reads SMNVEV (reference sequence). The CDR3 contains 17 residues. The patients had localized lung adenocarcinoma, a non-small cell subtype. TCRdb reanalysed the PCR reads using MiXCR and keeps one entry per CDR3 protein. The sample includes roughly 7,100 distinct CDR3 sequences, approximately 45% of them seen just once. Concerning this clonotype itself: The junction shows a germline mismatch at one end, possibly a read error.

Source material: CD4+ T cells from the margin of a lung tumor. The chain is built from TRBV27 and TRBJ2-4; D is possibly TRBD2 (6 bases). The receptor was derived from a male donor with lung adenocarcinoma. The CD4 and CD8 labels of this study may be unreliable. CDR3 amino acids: CASRSVSGARAKDIQYF. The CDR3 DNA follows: TGTGCCAGTAGATCCGTCTCGGGAGCGCGGGCCAAAGACATTCAGTACTTC.